The sequence of this T cell receptor (beta chain) was determined in a study of blood T cell repertoires in COVID-19. Turning to the study itself: Material from acute and convalescent COVID-19 was sourced from the United States, Italy and Spain. The analysed material was cDNA or gDNA that came from T cells, B-cell-depleted T cells, or PBMCs.

This CDR3 spans 14 amino acids. CDR1 is LNHDA, CDR2 SQIVND, per germline (reference sequence). V shed 3 bases and J 11 bases; nucleotides not matched to a gene: 4. In the authors' workflow: Estimated nucleated cell counts came from reference gene primer amplification. TCRdb's copy holds only in-frame clones and misses some; the assay was immunoSEQ multiplex PCR. For V, J and clone size, that table is used; D and trimming come from the DNA. The table includes roughly 120,000 clones, 70% to 90% detected once. The rearrangement uses TRBV19 and TRBJ2-1; 13 nucleotides align to TRBD2. This sequence was found in a man aged 40-55 years with acute or convalescent COVID-19. Sequencing used peripheral blood. The CDR3 DNA follows: TGTGCCAGTAGTATGAGACTAGCGGGAGGCCAGCAGTTCTTC. Translated, it gives CASSMRLAGGQQFF.